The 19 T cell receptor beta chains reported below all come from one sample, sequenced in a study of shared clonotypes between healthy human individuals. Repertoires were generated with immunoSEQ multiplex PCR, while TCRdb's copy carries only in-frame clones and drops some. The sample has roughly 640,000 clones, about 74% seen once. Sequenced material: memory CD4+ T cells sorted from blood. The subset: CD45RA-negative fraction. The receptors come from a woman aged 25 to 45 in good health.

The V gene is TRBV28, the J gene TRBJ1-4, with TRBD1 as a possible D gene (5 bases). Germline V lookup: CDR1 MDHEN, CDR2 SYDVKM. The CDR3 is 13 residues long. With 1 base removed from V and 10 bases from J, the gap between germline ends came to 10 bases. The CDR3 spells CASSLLGGVKLFF. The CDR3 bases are TGTGCCAGCAGTTTATTGGGAGGGGTAAAACTGTTTTTT.

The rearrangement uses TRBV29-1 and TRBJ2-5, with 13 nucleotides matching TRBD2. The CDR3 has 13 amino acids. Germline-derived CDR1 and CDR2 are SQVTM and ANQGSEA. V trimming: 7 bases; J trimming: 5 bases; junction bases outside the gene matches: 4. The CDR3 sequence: CSATSGRVETQYF. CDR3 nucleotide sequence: TGCAGCGCCACTAGCGGGAGGGTTGAGACCCAGTACTTC.

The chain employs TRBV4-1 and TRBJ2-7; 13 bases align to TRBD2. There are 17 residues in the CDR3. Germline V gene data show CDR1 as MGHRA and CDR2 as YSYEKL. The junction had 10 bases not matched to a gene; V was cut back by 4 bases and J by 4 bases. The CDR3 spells CASSREAGLAGAYEQYF. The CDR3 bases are TGCGCCAGCAGCCGAGAGGCCGGACTAGCGGGAGCTTACGAGCAGTACTTC.

This CDR3 reads CAGTVEMNTEAFF. CDR3 nucleotide sequence: TGTGCCGGTACTGTGGAGATGAACACTGAAGCTTTCTTT. The chain has TRBV18 and TRBJ1-1; the D is unclear. This CDR3 region has 13 residues. V lost 11 bases and J 0 bases, leaving 13 bases between the germline ends. Germline V gene lookup returns CDR1 KGHSH and CDR2 LQKENI.

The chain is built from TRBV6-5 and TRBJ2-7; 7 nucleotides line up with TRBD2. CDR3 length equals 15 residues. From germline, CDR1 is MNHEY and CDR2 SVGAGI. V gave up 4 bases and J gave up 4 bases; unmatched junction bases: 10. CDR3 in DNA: TGTGCCAGCAGTTCTATGGCGGGAGCGGCGTACGAGCAGTACTTC. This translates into CASSSMAGAAYEQYF.

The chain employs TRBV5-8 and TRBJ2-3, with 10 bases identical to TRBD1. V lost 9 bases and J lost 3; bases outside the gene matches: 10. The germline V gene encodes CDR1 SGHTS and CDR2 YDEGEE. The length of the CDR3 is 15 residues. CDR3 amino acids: CANLRQGASTDTQYF. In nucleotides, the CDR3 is TGTGCCAACCTTAGACAGGGGGCATCGACAGATACGCAGTATTTT.

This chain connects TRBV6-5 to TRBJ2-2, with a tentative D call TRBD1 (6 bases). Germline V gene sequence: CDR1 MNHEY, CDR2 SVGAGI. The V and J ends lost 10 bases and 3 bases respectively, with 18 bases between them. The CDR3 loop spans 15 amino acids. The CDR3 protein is CAIRDQGFDTGELFF. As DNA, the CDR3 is TGTGCCATCAGAGATCAGGGGTTCGACACCGGGGAGCTGTTTTTT.

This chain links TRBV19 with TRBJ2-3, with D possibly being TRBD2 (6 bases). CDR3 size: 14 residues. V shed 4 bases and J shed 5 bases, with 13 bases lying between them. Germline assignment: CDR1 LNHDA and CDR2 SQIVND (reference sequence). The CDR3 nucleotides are TGTGCCAGTAGTAAGGGACTTGCGGGAGATACGCAGTATTTT. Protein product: CASSKGLAGDTQYF.

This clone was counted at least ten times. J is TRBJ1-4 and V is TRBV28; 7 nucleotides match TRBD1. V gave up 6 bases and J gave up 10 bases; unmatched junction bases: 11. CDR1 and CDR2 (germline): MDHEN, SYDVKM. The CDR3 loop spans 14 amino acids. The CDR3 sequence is CASRYRDSHGKLFF. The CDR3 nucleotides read TGTGCCAGCAGATACCGGGACAGTCACGGAAAACTGTTTTTT.

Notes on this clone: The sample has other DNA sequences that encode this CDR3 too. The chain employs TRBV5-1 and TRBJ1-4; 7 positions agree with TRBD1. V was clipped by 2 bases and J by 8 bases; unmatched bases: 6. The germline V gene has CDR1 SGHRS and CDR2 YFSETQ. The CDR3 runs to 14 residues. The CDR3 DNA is TGCGCCAGCAGCTTTGGGACAGAGGGCGAAAAACTGTTTTTT. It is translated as CASSFGTEGEKLFF.

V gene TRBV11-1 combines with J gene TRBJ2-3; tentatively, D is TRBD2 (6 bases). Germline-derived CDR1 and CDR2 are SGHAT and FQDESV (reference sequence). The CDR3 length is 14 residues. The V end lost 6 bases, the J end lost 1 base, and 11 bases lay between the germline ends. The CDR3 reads CASSSGYGTDTQYF. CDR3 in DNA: TGTGCCAGCAGTAGCGGTTACGGCACAGATACGCAGTATTTT.

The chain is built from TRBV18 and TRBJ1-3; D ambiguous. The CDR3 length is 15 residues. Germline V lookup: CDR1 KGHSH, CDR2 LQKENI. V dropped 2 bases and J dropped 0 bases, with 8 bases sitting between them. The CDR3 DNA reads TGTGCCAGCTCACCAAACAGTGGCTCTGGAAACACCATATATTTT. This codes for CASSPNSGSGNTIYF.

In nucleotides, the CDR3 is TGTGCCAGTAGTATCGGCAGGAGCGAAAAACTGTTTTTT. This gives the protein CASSIGRSEKLFF. V and J are TRBV19 and TRBJ1-4; the D is unclear. CDR3 length: 13 residues. CDR1 LNHDA and CDR2 SQIVND come from the germline V gene (reference sequence). Trimming left V 3 bases short and J 8 bases short, with 10 bases between.

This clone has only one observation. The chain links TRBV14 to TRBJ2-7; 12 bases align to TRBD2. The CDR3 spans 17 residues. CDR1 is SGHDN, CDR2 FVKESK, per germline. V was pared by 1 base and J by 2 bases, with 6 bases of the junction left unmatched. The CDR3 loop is CASSQGILAGGTYEQYF. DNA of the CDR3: TGTGCCAGCAGCCAAGGGATACTAGCGGGAGGCACCTACGAGCAGTACTTC.

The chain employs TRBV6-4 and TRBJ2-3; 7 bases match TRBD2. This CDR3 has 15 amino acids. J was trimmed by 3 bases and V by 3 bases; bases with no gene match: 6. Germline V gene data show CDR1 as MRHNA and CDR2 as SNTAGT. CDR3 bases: TGTGCCAGCAGTGAAGGACTGCGGGAGACAGATACGCAGTATTTT. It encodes CASSEGLRETDTQYF.

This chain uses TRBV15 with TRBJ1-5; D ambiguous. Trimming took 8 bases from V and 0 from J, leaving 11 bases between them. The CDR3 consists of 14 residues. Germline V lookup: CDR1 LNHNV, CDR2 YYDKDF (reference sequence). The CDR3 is CATAAQYSNQPQHF. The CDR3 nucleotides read TGTGCCACCGCCGCACAGTATAGCAATCAGCCCCAGCATTTT.

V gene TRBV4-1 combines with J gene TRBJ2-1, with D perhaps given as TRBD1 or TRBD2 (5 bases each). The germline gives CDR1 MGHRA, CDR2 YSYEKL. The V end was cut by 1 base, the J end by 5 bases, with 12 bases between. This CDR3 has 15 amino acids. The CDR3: CASSQVGTGDNEQFF. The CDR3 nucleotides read TGCGCCAGCAGCCAAGTAGGGACCGGGGACAATGAGCAGTTCTTC.

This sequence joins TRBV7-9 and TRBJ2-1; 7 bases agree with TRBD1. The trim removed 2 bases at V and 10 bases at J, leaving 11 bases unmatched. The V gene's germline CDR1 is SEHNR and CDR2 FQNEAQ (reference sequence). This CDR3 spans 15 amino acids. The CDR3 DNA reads TGTGCCAGCAGCTTAAATAAGGGGGCAGGCGGGGAGCAGTTCTTC. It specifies CASSLNKGAGGEQFF.

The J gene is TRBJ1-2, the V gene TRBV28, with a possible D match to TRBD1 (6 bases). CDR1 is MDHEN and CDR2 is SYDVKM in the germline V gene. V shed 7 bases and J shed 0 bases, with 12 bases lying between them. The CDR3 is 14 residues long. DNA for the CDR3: TGTGCCAGCAATACCGGGACACCTAACTATGGCTACACCTTC. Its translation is CASNTGTPNYGYTF.